These 3 T cell receptor beta chains were all obtained from the same sample, sequenced in a study of early T cells in non-severe SARS-CoV-2 infection. TCRdb itself ran the 5' RACE reads through MiXCR, one entry per CDR3 protein. The sample holds 50,000 or so distinct CDR3 sequences; more than 9.5% are singletons and the top ten take roughly 9.1%. Sequenced sample: whole blood. These receptors were taken from an adult who was a healthcare worker with PCR-confirmed SARS-CoV-2 infection or an uninfected control (not recorded which).

This clonotype was found many times. The V call is TRBV9, the J call TRBJ2-1, with 7 nucleotides matching TRBD2. Germline values: CDR1 SGDLS, CDR2 YYNGEE. J gave up 1 base and V 0 bases, and 1 base lay outside the gene matches. This CDR3 region has 15 residues. CDR3 coding DNA: TGTGCCAGCAGCGTAGACGGGAGGTCCTACAATGAGCAGTTCTTC. Translating it yields CASSVDGRSYNEQFF.

V gene TRBV25-1 combines with J gene TRBJ1-1; 12 bases align to TRBD1. This CDR3 has 17 residues. Germline V lookup: CDR1 MGHDK, CDR2 SYGVNS. Trimming at V came to 4 bases and at J to 12 bases, leaving 18 bases not matched to a gene. CDR3 loop: CASSAPGTGGASGVPFF. The CDR3 coding sequence is TGTGCCAGCAGTGCCCCCGGGACAGGGGGCGCATCGGGTGTGCCTTTCTTT.

The table lists this clonotype with many counts. The chain joins TRBV14 to TRBJ1-6; TRBD1 matches at 11 bases. Germline trimming cut 4 bases from V and 8 bases from J; bases unmatched to any gene: 7. CDR1 and CDR2 (germline): SGHDN, FVKESK. The CDR3 covers 16 residues. As DNA, the CDR3 is TGTGCCAGCAGCCGTAGGACAGGGGGCGCGGATTCACCCCTCCACTTT. It is translated as CASSRRTGGADSPLHF.